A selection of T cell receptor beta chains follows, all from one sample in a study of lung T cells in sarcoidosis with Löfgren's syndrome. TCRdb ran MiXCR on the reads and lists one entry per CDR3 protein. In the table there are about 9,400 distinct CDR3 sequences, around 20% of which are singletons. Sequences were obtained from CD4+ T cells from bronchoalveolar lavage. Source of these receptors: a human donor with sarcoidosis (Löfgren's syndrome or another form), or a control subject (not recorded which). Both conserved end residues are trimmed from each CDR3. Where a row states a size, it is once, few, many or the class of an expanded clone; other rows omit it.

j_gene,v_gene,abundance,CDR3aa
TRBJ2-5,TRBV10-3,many,AIGRPQETQY
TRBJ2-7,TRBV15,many,ATSRDRDRFTYEQY
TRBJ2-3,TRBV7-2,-,ASSSLAGGRRLDTQY
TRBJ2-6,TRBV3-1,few,ASSQGWQSSGANVLT
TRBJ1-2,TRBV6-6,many,ASSYNRAVNYGYT
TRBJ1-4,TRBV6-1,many,ASSVDLTNEKLF
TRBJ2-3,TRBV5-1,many,ASSFSGREGTDTQY
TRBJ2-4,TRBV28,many,ASSPPPGGNLWGKNIQY
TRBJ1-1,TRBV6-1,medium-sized,ASRRGTGDTEAF
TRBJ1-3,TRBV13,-,ASSRSSGNTKY
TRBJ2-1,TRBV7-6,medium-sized,ASSRTVAGNEQF
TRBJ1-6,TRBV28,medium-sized,ASSRAGTSYNSPLH
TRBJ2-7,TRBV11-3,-,ASSLERGGGTYEQY
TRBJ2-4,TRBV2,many,ASTEDRNIQY
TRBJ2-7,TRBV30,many,AWSVNPGGASYEQY